This TCR beta chain was sequenced during a study of T-cell memory formation after mild COVID-19. Turning to the study itself: Clusters were largely donor specific. Whole-study findings and limits: Later expanders leaned CD4+, whereas clones that contracted between day 15 and 85 were balanced CD4/CD8.

TCRdb re-derived calls from the 5' RACE reads in MiXCR, one entry per CDR3 protein. The repertoire holds 350,000 or so distinct CDR3 sequences, under 25% seen once, with under 15% in the top ten. Of note for this clonotype: Antigen: not known.

Input material: PBMCs or a T cell subset sorted from them (not recorded which). The receptor comes from an adult woman who had mild COVID-19 (a few samples of this study predate the infection). Cell type and time point are not known.

In DNA form, the CDR3 reads TGCAGCGTTAGGCGGGATGCAGATACGCAGTATTTT. Its protein product is CSVRRDADTQYF. This chain joins TRBV29-1 and TRBJ2-3, with a tentative D call TRBD2 (6 bases). The CDR3 is made up of 12 amino acids. CDR1 and CDR2 (germline): SQVTM, ANQGSEA. V dropped 5 bases and J dropped 4 bases, with 10 bases sitting between them.